This TCR beta chain comes out of a study of CD8 T cells in Susac syndrome. The study's findings and limits: As acknowledged by the study, its TCR sequencing and HLA analysis included a relatively small number of individuals.

Negative magnetic isolation gave CD8+ and CD4+ cells; FACS enriched CD8+ TEMRA. As concerns this clonotype: What it recognizes is unknown.

With random hexamers, roughly 0.5 to 1 ug RNA was reverse transcribed. TCRdb re-called the immunoSEQ multiplex PCR reads through MiXCR, storing one row per CDR3 protein. Here the sample spans 150,000 to 200,000 distinct CDR3 sequences, about 95% being singletons. This CDR3 spans 19 amino acids. The V gene end was trimmed by 0 bases and the J gene end by 0 bases; junction bases not matched to a gene: 10. The germline V gene encodes CDR1 LGHNA and CDR2 YSLEER. This clonotype was sampled from a human donor in good health. Sequenced input: CD4+ T cells from PBMCs. The genes are TRBV4-3 and TRBJ2-7, with 11 bases identical to TRBD2. The CDR3 DNA sequence: TGCGCCAGCAGCCAAGACCCTAGCGGGGGGCGCTTTAGCTCCTACGAGCAGTACTTC. As protein: CASSQDPSGGRFSSYEQYF.